Presented here are 13 T cell receptor beta chains from one specimen sequenced in a study of T cell responses to AZD1222 COVID-19 vaccine. TCRdb keeps only in-frame clones here, not all; method: immunoSEQ multiplex PCR. The repertoire holds around 83,000 clones, roughly 88% seen once, with 7.5% to 9% in the top ten. Sequenced here: peripheral blood, sampled on day 0 of AZD1222 vaccination. The receptors here all came from an adult in good health.

V is TRBV7-8 and J is TRBJ1-1; perhaps TRBD1 as D (5 bases). The V gene lost 5 bases and the J gene lost 4 bases, with 14 bases spanning the gap. Looked up from germline, CDR1 is SGHVS and CDR2 is FQNEAQ. The CDR3 is 14 amino acids. The CDR3 reads CASSLNRRGTEAFF. The CDR3 coding sequence is TGTGCCAGCAGCCTAAACCGAAGGGGCACTGAAGCTTTCTTT.

The rearrangement joins TRBV6-5 to TRBJ1-5; D is possibly TRBD1 (6 bases). Germline V gene data show CDR1 as MNHEY and CDR2 as SVGAGI. The CDR3 length is 15 residues. Trimming shortened V by 6 bases and J by 0 bases, and 12 bases separated the two germline ends. As DNA, the CDR3 is TGTGCCAGCAGAACCGACAGGTATAGCAATCAGCCCCAGCATTTT. This encodes CASRTDRYSNQPQHF.

This clone was observed a handful of times. This chain uses TRBV5-1 with TRBJ1-5; D call uncertain. Trimming stripped 0 bases from V and 5 bases from J, with 12 bases between. The germline gives CDR1 SGHRS, CDR2 YFSETQ. The CDR3 contains 15 residues. The CDR3 loop is CASSLGPPRYQPQHF. CDR3 coding DNA: TGCGCCAGCAGCTTGGGGCCCCCTCGATATCAGCCCCAGCATTTT.

As regards this clone: The identical CDR3 is also encoded by other nucleotide sequences in the sample. The V call is TRBV28, the J call TRBJ2-3; D ambiguous. This CDR3 spans 11 amino acids. Trimming left V 3 bases short and J 3 bases short, with 1 base between. The germline V gene encodes CDR1 MDHEN and CDR2 SYDVKM. The CDR3 bases are TGTGCCAGCAGTTTGACAGATACGCAGTATTTT. Its protein product is CASSLTDTQYF.

This chain links TRBV7-3 with TRBJ1-2, with 9 bases matching TRBD1. V lost 4 bases to trimming and J lost 8 bases; unmatched junction nucleotides: 11. CDR1 and CDR2 (germline): SGHTA, FQGTGA. The CDR3 is 15 amino acids. Here the CDR3 DNA reads TGTGCCAGCAGCTCCAGTCCCGGGACAGGGAACGGCTACACCTTC. Translating gives CASSSSPGTGNGYTF. Variable domain in full (rest from reference TRBV7-3 and TRBJ1-2): GAGVSQTPSNKVTEKGKYVELRCDPISGHTALYWYRQSLGQGPEFLIYFQGTGAADDSGLPNDRFFAVRPEGSVSTLKIQRTERGDSAVYLCASSSSPGTGNGYTFGSGTRLTVV.

The rearrangement joins TRBV2 to TRBJ1-5; D call uncertain. The V end lost 8 bases, the J end lost 6 bases, and 14 bases lay between the germline ends. Germline loops: CDR1 SNHLY, CDR2 FYNNEI. The length of the CDR3 is 13 residues. This CDR3 is CASHYSTTQPQHF. The CDR3 DNA reads as TGTGCCAGCCACTACAGTACTACTCAGCCCCAGCATTTT.

The chain links TRBV20-1 to TRBJ2-7; D tentatively fits TRBD1 or TRBD2 (5 bases each). The germline gives CDR1 DFQATT, CDR2 SNEGSKA (reference sequence). The V end lost 3 bases, the J end lost 3 bases, and 15 bases lay between the germline ends. This CDR3 is 14 amino acids long. The CDR3 DNA follows: TGCAGTGCTAGTGAGGAATCGGGGCACTACGAGCAGTACTTC. Translated: CSASEESGHYEQYF.

This clone was seen more than once but under ten times. This chain links TRBV2 with TRBJ2-1; 9 bases line up with TRBD2. Germline CDR1 and CDR2: SNHLY and FYNNEI. CDR3 length equals 14 residues. V lost 11 bases to trimming and J lost 3 bases; unmatched junction nucleotides: 8. CDR3 bases: TGTGCCTCTATTCCTAGCGGGAACTACAATGAGCAGTTCTTC. Its translation: CASIPSGNYNEQFF.

A few counts support this clone. The genes are TRBV6-5 and TRBJ1-6; possibly TRBD1 for D (5 bases). With 2 bases removed from V and 8 bases from J, the gap between germline ends came to 16 bases. Germline values: CDR1 MNHEY, CDR2 SVGAGI. This CDR3 has 16 residues. The DNA of the CDR3 is TGTGCCAGCAGTTACCAGACGGCGCGGGGGGATTCACCCCTCCACTTT. Its protein product is CASSYQTARGDSPLHF.

This chain joins TRBV4-3 and TRBJ2-7; 14 bases are a match to TRBD2. CDR1 is LGHNA, CDR2 YSLEER, per germline. The V segment lost 4 bases and the J segment 5 bases; nucleotides outside the gene matches: 4. CDR3 length: 15 amino acids. CDR3 region: CASSRGLAGDDEQYF. In DNA form, the CDR3 reads TGCGCCAGCAGCCGGGGACTAGCGGGAGATGACGAGCAGTACTTC.

Only one count was recorded for this clone. CDR3 nucleotides: TGTGCCAGCAGTGATCCGGGACAGGGTAGAAATGAGCAGTTCTTC. This sequence encodes CASSDPGQGRNEQFF. The chain uses TRBV2 and TRBJ2-1; 9 nucleotides match TRBD1. Germline CDR1 reads SNHLY; CDR2 reads FYNNEI. The CDR3 contains 15 residues. V lost 3 bases to trimming and J lost 7 bases; unmatched junction nucleotides: 7. Looking up the rest from reference TRBV2 and TRBJ2-1 gives the full variable domain: EPEVTQTPSHQVTQMGQEVILRCVPISNHLYFYWYRQILGQKVEFLVSFYNNEISEKSEIFDDQFSVERPDGSNFTLKIRSTKLEDSAMYFCASSDPGQGRNEQFFGPGTRLTVL.

This clone was picked up one time. V and J are TRBV27 and TRBJ2-1, with TRBD2 matching over 12 bases. J was trimmed by 5 bases and V by 7 bases; bases with no gene match: 9. The germline V gene encodes CDR1 MNHEY and CDR2 SMNVEV (reference sequence). The CDR3 contains 16 residues. CDR3 protein: CASTPGLAGRHNEQFF. The CDR3 bases are TGTGCCAGCACCCCAGGACTAGCGGGAAGACACAATGAGCAGTTCTTC.

The rearrangement joins TRBV3-1 (or the pseudogene TRBV3-2) to TRBJ2-5, with 14 bases identical to TRBD2. After removal of 2 bases from V and 4 bases from J, the junction contained 18 bases not matched to a gene. Germline V CDR1 and CDR2: LGHDT, YNNKEL (reference sequence). The CDR3 has 21 residues. CDR3 region: CASSQFPPVGTSGGSGETQYF. The CDR3 nucleotides are TGTGCCAGCAGCCAATTCCCCCCCGTCGGGACTAGCGGGGGTTCTGGAGAGACCCAGTACTTC.